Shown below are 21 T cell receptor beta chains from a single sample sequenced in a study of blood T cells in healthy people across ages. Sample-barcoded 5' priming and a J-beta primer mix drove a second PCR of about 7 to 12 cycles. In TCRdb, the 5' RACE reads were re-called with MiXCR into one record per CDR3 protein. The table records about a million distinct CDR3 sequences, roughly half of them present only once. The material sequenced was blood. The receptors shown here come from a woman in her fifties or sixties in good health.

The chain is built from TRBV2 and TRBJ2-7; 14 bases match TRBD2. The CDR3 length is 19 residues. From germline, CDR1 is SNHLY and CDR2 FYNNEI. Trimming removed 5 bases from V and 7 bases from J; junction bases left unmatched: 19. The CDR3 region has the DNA TGTGCCAGCAGTCGACTAGCGGGAGGGATTCGCGGCTCCTACAATGAGCAGTACTTC. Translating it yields CASSRLAGGIRGSYNEQYF.

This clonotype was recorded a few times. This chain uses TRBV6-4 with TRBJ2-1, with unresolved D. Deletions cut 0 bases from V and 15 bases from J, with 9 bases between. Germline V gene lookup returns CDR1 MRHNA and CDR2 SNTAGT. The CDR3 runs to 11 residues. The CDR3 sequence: CASSDSVLLFF. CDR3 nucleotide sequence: TGTGCCAGCAGTGACTCGGTACTACTGTTCTTC.

The CDR3 region is CASSAWEGGLTDTQYF. DNA for the CDR3: TGTGCCAGCAGCGCTTGGGAGGGGGGGTTGACAGATACGCAGTATTTT. The V gene is TRBV12-3 or TRBV12-4, the J gene TRBJ2-3; D is possibly TRBD2 (7 bases). Trimming removed 6 bases from V and 3 bases from J, with 19 bases in between. CDR3 length equals 16 residues.

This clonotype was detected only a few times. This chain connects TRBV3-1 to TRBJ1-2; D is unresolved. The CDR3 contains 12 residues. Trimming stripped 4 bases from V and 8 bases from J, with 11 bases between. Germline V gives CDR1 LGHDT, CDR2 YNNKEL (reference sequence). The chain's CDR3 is CASSLPSRGYTF. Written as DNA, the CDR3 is TGTGCCAGCAGCCTACCTTCCCGAGGCTACACCTTC.

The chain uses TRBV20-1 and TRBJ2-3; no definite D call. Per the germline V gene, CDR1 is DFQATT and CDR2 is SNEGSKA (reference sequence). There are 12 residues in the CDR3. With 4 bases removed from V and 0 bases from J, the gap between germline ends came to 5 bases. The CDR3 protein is CSAKGSTDTQYF. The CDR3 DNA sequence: TGCAGTGCTAAAGGTAGCACAGATACGCAGTATTTT.

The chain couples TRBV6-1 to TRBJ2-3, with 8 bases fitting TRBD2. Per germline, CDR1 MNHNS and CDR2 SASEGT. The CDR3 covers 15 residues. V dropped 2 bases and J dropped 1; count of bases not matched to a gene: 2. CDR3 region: CASSESGGGTDTQYF. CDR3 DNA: TGTGCCAGCAGTGAATCGGGGGGGGGCACAGATACGCAGTATTTT.

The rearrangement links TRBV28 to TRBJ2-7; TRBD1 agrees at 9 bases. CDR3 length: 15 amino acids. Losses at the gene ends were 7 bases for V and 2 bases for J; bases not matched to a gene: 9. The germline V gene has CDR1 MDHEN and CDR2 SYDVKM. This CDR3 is CASKTPGQGTYEQYF. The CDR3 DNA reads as TGTGCCAGCAAAACCCCGGGACAGGGAACCTACGAGCAGTACTTC. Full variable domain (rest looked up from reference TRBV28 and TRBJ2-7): DVKVTQSSRYLVKRTGEKVFLECVQDMDHENMFWYRQDPGLGLRLIYFSYDVKMKEKGDIPEGYSVSREKKERFSLILESASTNQTSMYLCASKTPGQGTYEQYFGPGTRLTVT.

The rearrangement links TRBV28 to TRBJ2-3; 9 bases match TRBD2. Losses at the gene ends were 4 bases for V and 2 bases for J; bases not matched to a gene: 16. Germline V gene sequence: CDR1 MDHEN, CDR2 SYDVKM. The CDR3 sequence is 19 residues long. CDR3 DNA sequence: TGTGCCAGCAGTTCGGGACTAGCCCTGGAATACCCAATCACAGATACGCAGTATTTT. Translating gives CASSSGLALEYPITDTQYF.

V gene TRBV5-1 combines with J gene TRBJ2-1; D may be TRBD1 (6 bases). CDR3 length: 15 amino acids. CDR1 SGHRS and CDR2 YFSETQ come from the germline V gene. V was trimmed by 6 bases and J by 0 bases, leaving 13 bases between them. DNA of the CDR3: TGCGCCAGCACAACCGGGACAAACTCCTACAATGAGCAGTTCTTC. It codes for CASTTGTNSYNEQFF.

The CDR3 DNA sequence: TGTGCCAGCAGCTTAGACAGGGACTCCCCCACAGATACGCAGTATTTT. Protein product: CASSLDRDSPTDTQYF. This chain joins TRBV7-9 and TRBJ2-3, with D perhaps matching TRBD1 or TRBD2 (6 bases each). V shed 1 base and J shed 2 bases, with 13 bases lying between them. The CDR3 has 16 amino acids. Germline V gene data show CDR1 as SEHNR and CDR2 as FQNEAQ (reference sequence).

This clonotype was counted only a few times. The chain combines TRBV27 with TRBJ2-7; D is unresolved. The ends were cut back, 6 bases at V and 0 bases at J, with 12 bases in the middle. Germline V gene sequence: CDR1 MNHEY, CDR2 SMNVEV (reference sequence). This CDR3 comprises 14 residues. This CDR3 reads CASRWAESSYEQYF. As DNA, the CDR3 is TGTGCCAGCAGATGGGCGGAGAGCTCCTACGAGCAGTACTTC.

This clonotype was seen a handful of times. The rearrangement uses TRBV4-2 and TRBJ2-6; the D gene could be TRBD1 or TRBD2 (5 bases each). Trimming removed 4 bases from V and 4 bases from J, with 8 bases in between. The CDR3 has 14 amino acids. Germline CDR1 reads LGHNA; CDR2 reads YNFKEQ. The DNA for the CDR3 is TGTGCCAGCAGCCGAGGGGTGGGGGCCAACGTCCTGACTTTC. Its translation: CASSRGVGANVLTF.

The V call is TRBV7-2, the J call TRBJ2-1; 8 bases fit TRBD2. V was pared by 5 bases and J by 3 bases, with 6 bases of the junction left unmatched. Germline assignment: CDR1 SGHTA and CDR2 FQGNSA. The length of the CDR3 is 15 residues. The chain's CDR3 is CASSLTSGVYNEQFF. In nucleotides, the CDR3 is TGTGCCAGCAGCCTAACTAGCGGCGTCTACAATGAGCAGTTCTTC.

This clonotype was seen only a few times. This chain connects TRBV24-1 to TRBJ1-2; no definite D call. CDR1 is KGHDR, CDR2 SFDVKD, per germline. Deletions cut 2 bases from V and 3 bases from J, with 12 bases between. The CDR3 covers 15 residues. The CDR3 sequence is CATSDSGIGDYGYTF. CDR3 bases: TGTGCCACCAGTGATTCAGGAATTGGGGACTATGGCTACACCTTC.

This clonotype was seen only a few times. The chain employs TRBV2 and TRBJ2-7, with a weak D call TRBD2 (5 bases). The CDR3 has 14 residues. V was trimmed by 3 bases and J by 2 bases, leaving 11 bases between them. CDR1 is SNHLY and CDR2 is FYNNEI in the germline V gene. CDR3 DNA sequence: TGTGCCAGCAGTGAGCTAGCTCAGGCCTACGAGCAGTACTTC. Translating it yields CASSELAQAYEQYF.

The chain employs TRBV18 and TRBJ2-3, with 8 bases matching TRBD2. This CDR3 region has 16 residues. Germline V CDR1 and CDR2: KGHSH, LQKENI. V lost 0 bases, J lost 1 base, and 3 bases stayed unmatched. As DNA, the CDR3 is TGTGCCAGCTCACCACCGGGCGGGGGGCGCACAGATACGCAGTATTTT. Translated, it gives CASSPPGGGRTDTQYF. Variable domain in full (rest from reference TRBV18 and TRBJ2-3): NAGVMQNPRHLVRRRGQEARLRCSPMKGHSHVYWYRQLPEEGLKFMVYLQKENIIDESGMPKERFSAEFPKEGPSILRIQQVVRGDSAAYFCASSPPGGGRTDTQYFGPGTRLTVL.

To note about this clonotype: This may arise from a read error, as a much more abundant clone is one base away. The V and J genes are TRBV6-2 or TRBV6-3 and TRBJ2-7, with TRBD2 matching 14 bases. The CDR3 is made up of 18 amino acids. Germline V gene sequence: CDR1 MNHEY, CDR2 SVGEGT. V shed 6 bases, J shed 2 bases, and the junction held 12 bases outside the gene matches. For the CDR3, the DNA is TGTGCCAGCAGAAAGACTAGCGGGAGGGCCTACGGTCCCTACGAGCAGTACTTC. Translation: CASRKTSGRAYGPYEQYF.

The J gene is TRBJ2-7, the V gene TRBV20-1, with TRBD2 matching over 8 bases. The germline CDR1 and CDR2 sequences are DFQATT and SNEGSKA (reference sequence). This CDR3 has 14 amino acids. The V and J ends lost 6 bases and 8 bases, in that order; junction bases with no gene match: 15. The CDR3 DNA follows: TGCAGTGCCTTCCCCACGGGGGGGGTTTACAAGCAGTACTTC. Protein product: CSAFPTGGVYKQYF.

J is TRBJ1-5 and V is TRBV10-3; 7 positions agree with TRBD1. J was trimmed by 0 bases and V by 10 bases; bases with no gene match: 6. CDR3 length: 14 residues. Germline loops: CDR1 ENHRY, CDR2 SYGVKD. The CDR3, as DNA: TGTGCCACCCGAGGGGGCCTTAGCAATCAGCCCCAGCATTTT. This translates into CATRGGLSNQPQHF.

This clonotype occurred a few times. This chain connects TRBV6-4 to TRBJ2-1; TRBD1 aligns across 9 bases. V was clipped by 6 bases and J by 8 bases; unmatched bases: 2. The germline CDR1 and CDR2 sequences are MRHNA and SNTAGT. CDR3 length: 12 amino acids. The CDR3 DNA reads TGTGCCAGCAGGGGGACAGGGTATGAGCAGTTCTTC. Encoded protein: CASRGTGYEQFF.

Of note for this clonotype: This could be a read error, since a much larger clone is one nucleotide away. In DNA, the CDR3 is TGTGCCAGCAGTCTCGATGGGGCCGGGTACCAAGAGACCCAGTACTTC. Encoded protein: CASSLDGAGYQETQYF. The chain has TRBV12-3 or TRBV12-4 and TRBJ2-5; tentatively, D is TRBD1 (5 bases). The CDR3 sequence is 16 residues long. Between the trimmed V and J ends, which lost 5 bases and 0 bases, there was a span of 16 bases.